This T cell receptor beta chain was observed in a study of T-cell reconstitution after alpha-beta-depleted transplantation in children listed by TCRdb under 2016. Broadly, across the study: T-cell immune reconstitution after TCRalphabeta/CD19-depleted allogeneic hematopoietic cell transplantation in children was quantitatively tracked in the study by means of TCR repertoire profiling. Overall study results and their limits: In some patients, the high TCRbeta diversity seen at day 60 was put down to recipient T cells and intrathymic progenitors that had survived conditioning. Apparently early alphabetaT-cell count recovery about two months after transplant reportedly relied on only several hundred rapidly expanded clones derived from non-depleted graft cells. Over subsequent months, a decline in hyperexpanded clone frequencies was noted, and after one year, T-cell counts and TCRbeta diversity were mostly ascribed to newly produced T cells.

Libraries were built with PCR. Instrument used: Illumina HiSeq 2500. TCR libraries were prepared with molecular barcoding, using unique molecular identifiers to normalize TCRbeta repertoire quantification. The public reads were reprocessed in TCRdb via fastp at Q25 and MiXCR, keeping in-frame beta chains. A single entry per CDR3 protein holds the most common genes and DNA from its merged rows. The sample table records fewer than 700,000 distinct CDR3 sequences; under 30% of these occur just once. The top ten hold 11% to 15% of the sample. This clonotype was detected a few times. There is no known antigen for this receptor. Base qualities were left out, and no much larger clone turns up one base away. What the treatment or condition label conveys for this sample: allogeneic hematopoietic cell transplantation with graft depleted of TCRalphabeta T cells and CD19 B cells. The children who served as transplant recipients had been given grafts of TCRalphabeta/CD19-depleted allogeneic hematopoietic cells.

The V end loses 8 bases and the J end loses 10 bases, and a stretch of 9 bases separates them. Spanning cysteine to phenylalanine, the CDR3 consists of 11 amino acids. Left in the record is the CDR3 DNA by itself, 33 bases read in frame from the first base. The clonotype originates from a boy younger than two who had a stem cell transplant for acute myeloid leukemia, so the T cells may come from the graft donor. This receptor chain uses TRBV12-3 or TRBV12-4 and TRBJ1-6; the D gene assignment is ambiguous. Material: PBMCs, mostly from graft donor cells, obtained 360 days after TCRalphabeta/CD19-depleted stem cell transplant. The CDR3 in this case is CASGSGSPLHF. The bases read TGTGCCAGCGGGTCGGGATCACCCCTCCACTTT.